This T cell receptor (beta chain) was recorded in a study of blood T cell repertoires in COVID-19. Looking at the study overall: Spain, Italy and the United States supplied samples that represented acute and convalescent COVID-19. From T cells, B-cell-depleted T cells, or PBMCs came the material, which was cDNA or gDNA.

In the original workflow: Amplification of reference gene primers provided the estimated nucleated cell counts. Sequenced by immunoSEQ multiplex PCR; TCRdb stores in-frame clones only, minus some. That table is the source of V, J and clone size, and D and trimming were worked out from the DNA. The data show around 19,000 clones, 85% to 90% seen once. Between the trimmed V and J ends, which lost 5 bases and 7 bases, there was a span of 30 bases. This CDR3 contains 18 residues. Germline CDR1 LGHDT, CDR2 YNNKEL (reference sequence). This clonotype was obtained from a human donor in a cohort sampled during active COVID-19. The chain carries TRBV3-1 (or the pseudogene TRBV3-2) and TRBJ2-7; possible D gene TRBD2, 6 bases. The material sequenced was peripheral blood. The CDR3 here is CASSAGGFRDWNLREQYF. The CDR3 region has the DNA TGTGCCAGCAGCGCAGGAGGCTTCCGGGACTGGAACCTACGGGAGCAGTACTTC.